The 4 T cell receptor beta chains below were found in one sample sequenced in a study of blood T cells in healthy people across ages. With a J-beta primer mix and a sample-barcoded 5' primer, a second PCR ran about 6 to 11 cycles. TCRdb re-called the 5' RACE reads through MiXCR, storing one row per CDR3 protein. The sample lists some 1.6 million distinct CDR3 sequences, about 31% occurring once. The sample taken for sequencing was blood. All receptors come from a woman in her twenties or thirties in good health.

This clonotype turned up a few times. The rearrangement links TRBV20-1 to TRBJ2-7; tentatively, D is TRBD2 (5 bases). The V gene's germline CDR1 is DFQATT and CDR2 SNEGSKA (reference sequence). The CDR3 totals 14 residues. Deletions cut 3 bases from V and 1 base from J, with 13 bases between. CDR3 DNA: TGCAGTGCTAGGGACCGGGAACAATCCTACGAGCAGTACTTC. Amino acids: CSARDREQSYEQYF.

The genes are TRBV2 and TRBJ2-1, with a weak D call TRBD2 (5 bases). Germline V gives CDR1 SNHLY, CDR2 FYNNEI. The CDR3 covers 14 residues. Trimming cost V 8 bases and J 0 bases, with 11 bases left between them. CDR3 sequence: CASVTGSSYNEQFF. As DNA, the CDR3 is TGTGCCAGCGTCACGGGGAGCTCCTACAATGAGCAGTTCTTC.

The chain is built from TRBV5-4 and TRBJ2-3, with D perhaps TRBD2 (6 bases). CDR1 and CDR2 (germline): SGHNT, YYREEE (reference sequence). The CDR3 is 16 residues long. V lost 3 bases and J 5 bases, leaving 19 bases between the germline ends. Written as DNA, the CDR3 is TGTGCCAGCAGCTCGTCTACGGAGGGGTCCATAGATACGCAGTATTTT. Its translation: CASSSSTEGSIDTQYF.

This chain links TRBV12-3 or TRBV12-4 with TRBJ1-2; TRBD1 agrees at 7 bases. J lost 7 bases, V lost 6 bases, and 14 bases had no gene match. This CDR3 has 15 amino acids. The DNA of the CDR3 is TGTGCCAGCAGCACAACACCACAGGGGCTGAGTGGCTACACCTTC. Its protein is CASSTTPQGLSGYTF.